This TCR beta chain stems from a study of blood T cell repertoires in COVID-19 (dated by TCRdb to about 2020). Study-level background: Collaborator samples came from the United States, Italy and Spain and covered acute and convalescent phases of COVID-19. The prospective study material was composed of cDNA or gDNA derived from T cells, B-cell-depleted T cells, or PBMCs. Subjects who had been exposed to COVID-19, were actively infected with it, or had recovered from it provided the deeply sampled blood TCRbeta repertoires that made up the dataset. The repertoires were made available in a free public database intended to serve as a resource for research on the immune response to SARS-CoV-2. The samples were drawn from two sources: the first 160 participants of the ongoing ImmuneRACE study, and 1,000 to 1,500 subjects contributed by 6 global collaborators. The sample metadata nearly always contained a de-identified subject ID, COVID-19 status, age in years and sex. HLA class I and class II types, where available, came from metadata supplied by the sample provider rather than from assay-based typing.

Points the paper makes about the study in general: The quantity of clinical and demographic metadata differed by source and by participant and was supplied without curation.

The CDR3, cysteine through phenylalanine, is 15 amino acids long. The sequence is cut down to CDR3 DNA, 45 bases in frame from base 1. Taken from the germline V gene, the CDR1 and CDR2 loops are SGHTS and YDEGEE. V is reduced by 0 bases and J by 0 bases, leaving a spacing of 7 bases between them. For this clone: There is no known antigen for this receptor. Nothing much larger sits one base from this clone, and base qualities are not available.

Participants in the prospective study were enrolled through a virtual design, were aged about 18 to 100 years, and lived in some 24 United States geographic areas. In the prospective study, cohorts were assigned on the basis of participant-reported clinical history obtained from a screening survey and a study questionnaire. For ImmuneRACE Cohort 3, a participant was defined as recovered based on two consecutive negative NP/OP PCR tests, clearance by a healthcare professional, or resolution of symptoms. In the prospective study, whole blood, serum and a nasopharyngeal or oropharyngeal swab were collected from each participant by mobile phlebotomists. Participants in the prospective study had the option to provide additional blood draws and questionnaires over an approximately 2-month period. Blood samples from the prospective study were shipped frozen or at room temperature prior to DNA extraction.

The immunoSEQ Assay, a bias-controlled multiplex PCR, was used to amplify TCRbeta CDR3 regions from genomic DNA. Regarding the original processing steps: Within the assay, amplification of reference gene primers was used to estimate how many nucleated cells each sample contained. To quantify the absolute abundance of each unique TCRbeta CDR3 rearrangement, sequence reads were collapsed and filtered. Productive Simpson clonality was computed per sample as the square root of Simpson's diversity index over productive rearrangements. TCRdb limited this immuneACCESS table to in-frame rearrangements with V and J called. A share of clones is missing; checked studies link under half to unresolved V genes, and the rest is unexplained. V and J calls and clone size are given by that table; D and trimming were obtained from the DNA. For this sample the table gives hundreds of thousands of clones, of which approximately 85% were detected only once. The top ten constitute over 2% of the sample.

The chain is made from TRBV5-8 and TRBJ1-3; the D gene is unclear. The source material was PBMCs or T cells enriched from blood (not recorded which). This receptor was taken from a man aged 25-45 years who had recovered from COVID-19. Here is the DNA: TGTGCCAGCAGCTTGGGCGGAGCCTCTGGAAACACCATATATTTT. Translated, this gives CASSLGGASGNTIYF.